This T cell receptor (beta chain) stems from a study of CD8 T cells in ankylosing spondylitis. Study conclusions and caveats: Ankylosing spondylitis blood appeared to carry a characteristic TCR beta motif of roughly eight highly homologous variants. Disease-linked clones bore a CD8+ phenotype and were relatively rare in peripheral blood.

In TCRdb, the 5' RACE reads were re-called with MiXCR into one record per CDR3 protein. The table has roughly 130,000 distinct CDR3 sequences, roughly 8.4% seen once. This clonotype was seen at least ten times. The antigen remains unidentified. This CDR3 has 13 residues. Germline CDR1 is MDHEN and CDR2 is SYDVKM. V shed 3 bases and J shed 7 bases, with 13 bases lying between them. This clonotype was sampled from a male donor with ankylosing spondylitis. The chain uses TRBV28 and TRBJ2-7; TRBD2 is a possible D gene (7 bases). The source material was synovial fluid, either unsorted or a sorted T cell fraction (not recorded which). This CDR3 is CASSFGGGLEQYF. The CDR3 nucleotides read TGTGCCAGCAGTTTCGGCGGGGGCCTTGAGCAGTACTTC.